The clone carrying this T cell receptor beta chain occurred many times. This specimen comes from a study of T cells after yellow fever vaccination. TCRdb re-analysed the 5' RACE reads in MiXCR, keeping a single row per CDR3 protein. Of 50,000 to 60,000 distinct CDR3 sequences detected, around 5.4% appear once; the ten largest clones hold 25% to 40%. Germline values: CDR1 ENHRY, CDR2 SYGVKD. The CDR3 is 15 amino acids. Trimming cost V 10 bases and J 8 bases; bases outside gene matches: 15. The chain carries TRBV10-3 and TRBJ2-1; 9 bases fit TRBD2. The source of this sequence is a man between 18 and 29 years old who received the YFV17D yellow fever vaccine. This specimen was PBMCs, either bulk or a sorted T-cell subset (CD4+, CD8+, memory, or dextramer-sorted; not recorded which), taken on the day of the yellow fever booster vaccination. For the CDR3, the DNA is TGTGCCACCGATGTAGGTCTAGCGGGGTTAGATGAGCAGTTCTTC. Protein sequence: CATDVGLAGLDEQFF.